Listed below are T cell receptor beta chains from one sample, sequenced in a study of cytomegalovirus exposure and HLA in healthy donors. The repertoire was sequenced with immunoSEQ multiplex PCR; TCRdb's copy has only in-frame clones and lacks some. This sample has about 150,000 clones, with 89% found just once. Sequenced input: PBMCs. The origin of the receptors is a woman aged 18-29 years in good health and CMV-seropositive. Both conserved end residues are part of each CDR3. D genes are given only for firm matches.

j_call v_call cdr3_length d_call cdr3_aa
TRBJ1-1 TRBV29-1 13 NA CSADRHMNTEAFF
TRBJ1-1 TRBV5-1 15 TRBD1 CASSTGQGWNTEAFF
TRBJ2-1 TRBV27 16 TRBD2 CASRGLALDSYNEQFF
TRBJ1-6 TRBV10-1 15 NA CASSADSRHNSPLHF
TRBJ1-2 TRBV2 12 NA CASSDGGYGYTF
TRBJ2-3 TRBV19 15 TRBD2 CASSETSGGANTQYF
TRBJ2-3 TRBV30 17 NA CAWRARRAGASTDTQYF
TRBJ2-5 TRBV5-6 14 TRBD2 CASSSGLEKETQYF
TRBJ2-1 TRBV9 16 NA CASSVGGTFKPDEQFF
TRBJ2-7 TRBV27 15 NA CASRSNRESSYEQYF